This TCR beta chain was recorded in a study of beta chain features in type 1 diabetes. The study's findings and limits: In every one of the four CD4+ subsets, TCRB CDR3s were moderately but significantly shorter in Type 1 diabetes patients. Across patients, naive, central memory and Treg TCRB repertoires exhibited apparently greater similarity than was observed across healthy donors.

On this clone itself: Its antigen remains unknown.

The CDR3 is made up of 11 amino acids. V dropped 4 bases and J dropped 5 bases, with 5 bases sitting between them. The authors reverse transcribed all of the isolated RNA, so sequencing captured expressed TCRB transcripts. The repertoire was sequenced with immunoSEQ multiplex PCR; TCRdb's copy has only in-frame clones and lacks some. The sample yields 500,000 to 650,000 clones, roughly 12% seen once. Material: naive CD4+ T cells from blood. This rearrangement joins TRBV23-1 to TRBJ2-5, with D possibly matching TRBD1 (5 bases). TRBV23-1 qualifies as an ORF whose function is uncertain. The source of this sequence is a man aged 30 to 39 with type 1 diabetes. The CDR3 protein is CASSRQETQYF. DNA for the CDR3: TGCGCCAGCAGTCGACAGGAGACCCAGTACTTC.